This paragraph covers one T cell receptor beta chain sequence. The antigen is not known. Trimming left V 0 bases short and J 10 bases short, with 9 bases between. This CDR3 is 12 amino acids long. Germline CDR1 MNHEY, CDR2 SVGAGI. The source of the sample is a study of radiation and T cells in renal cell carcinoma. Study conclusions and caveats: Top tumor clonotypes rose in blood 2 weeks post-radiation, then contracted.

Time point reported: blood 4 weeks post-SBRT, at nephrectomy. The sample's treatment: 15 Gy SBRT to primary tumor, nephrectomy 4 weeks later. Nephrectomy followed 15 Gy stereotactic body radiation by 4 weeks. TCRdb's copy holds only in-frame clones and misses some; the assay was immunoSEQ multiplex PCR. The profile covers some 150,000 clones, with 65% to 90% appearing a single time and around a sixth taken by the ten largest. This specimen consisted of blood, obtained from a patient whose treatment included radiotherapy and nephrectomy. The chain recombines TRBV6-5 with TRBJ1-1, with a tentative D call TRBD1 (6 bases). This receptor was taken from a woman aged 50 to 65 with renal cell carcinoma. CDR3 amino acids: CASSYSAGVAFF. The CDR3 DNA follows: TGTGCCAGCAGTTACTCCGCAGGGGTAGCTTTCTTT.